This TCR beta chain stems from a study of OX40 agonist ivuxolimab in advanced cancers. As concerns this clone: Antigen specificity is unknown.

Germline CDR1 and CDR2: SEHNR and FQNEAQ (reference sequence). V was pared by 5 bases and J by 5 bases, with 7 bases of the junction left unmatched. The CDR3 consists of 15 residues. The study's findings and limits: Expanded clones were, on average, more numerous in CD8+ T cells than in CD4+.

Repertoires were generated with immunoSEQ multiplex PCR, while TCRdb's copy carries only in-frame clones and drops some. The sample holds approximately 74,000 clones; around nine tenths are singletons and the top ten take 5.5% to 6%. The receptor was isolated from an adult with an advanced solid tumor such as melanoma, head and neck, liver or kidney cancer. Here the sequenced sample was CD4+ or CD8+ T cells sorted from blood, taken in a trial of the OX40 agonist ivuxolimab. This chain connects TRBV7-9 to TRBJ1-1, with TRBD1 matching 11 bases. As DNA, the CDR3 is TGTGCCAGCAGCCCCGGACAGGGGGCAAGGACTGAAGCTTTCTTT. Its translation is CASSPGQGARTEAFF.